The 23 T cell receptor beta chains given below trace back to one sample, sequenced in a study of blood T cell repertoires in COVID-19 (dated by TCRdb to 2018 to 2020). The method behind the library was the immunoSEQ multiplex PCR assay. TCRdb took this table from immuneACCESS and kept in-frame rearrangements with V and J called. Such tables lack part of the clones; where checked against another copy, unresolved V genes explain under half of the gap, and the rest is unexplained. Here the sample has about 260,000 clones; around 86% occur a single time. Clones ranked in the top ten supply approximately 2.1% of the sample. The specimen sequenced was PBMCs or T cells enriched from blood (not recorded which). The source of these receptors is a woman aged 50 to 60 who had recovered from COVID-19.

This chain links TRBV5-1 with TRBJ2-5; the match to TRBD2 covers 8 bases. This CDR3 has 14 residues. V was pared by 0 bases and J by 5 bases, with 3 bases of the junction left unmatched. The germline V gene encodes CDR1 SGHRS and CDR2 YFSETQ. The CDR3 loop is CASSLAPGGETQYF. CDR3 nucleotides: TGCGCCAGCAGCTTGGCCCCGGGAGGGGAGACCCAGTACTTC.

J is TRBJ2-1 and V is TRBV3-1 (or the pseudogene TRBV3-2); 7 bases agree with TRBD2. Per the germline V gene, CDR1 is LGHDT and CDR2 is YNNKEL (reference sequence). V shed 1 base and J 9 bases; nucleotides not matched to a gene: 15. The CDR3 loop spans 17 amino acids. This CDR3 reads CASSQGVGGTKKGEQFF. CDR3 sequence (DNA): TGTGCCAGCAGCCAAGGGGTCGGGGGGACTAAAAAAGGTGAGCAGTTCTTC.

The chain is built from TRBV9 and TRBJ1-6; D remains ambiguous. Deletions cut 0 bases from V and 7 bases from J, with 8 bases between. The germline CDR1 and CDR2 sequences are SGDLS and YYNGEE. The CDR3 is made up of 14 amino acids. In DNA, the CDR3 is TGTGCCAGCAGCGTAGTTGGCTCGAATTCACCCCTCCACTTT. It codes for CASSVVGSNSPLHF.

The V call is TRBV12-3 or TRBV12-4, the J call TRBJ2-1, with D possibly being TRBD2 (5 bases). V was shortened by 5 bases and J by 10 bases, with 9 bases between the two germline ends. The CDR3 has 11 residues. CDR3 DNA sequence: TGTGCCAGCAGTAGGCCGGGGGAGCAGTTCTTC. Its translation is CASSRPGEQFF.

V is TRBV6-5 and J is TRBJ2-7, with 11 bases lining up with TRBD1. V gave up 5 bases and J gave up 1 base; unmatched junction bases: 4. Germline values: CDR1 MNHEY, CDR2 SVGAGI. This CDR3 region has 15 residues. CDR3 sequence (DNA): TGTGCCAGCAGTCGCGGACAGGGGGCTTCCTACGAGCAGTACTTC. This sequence encodes CASSRGQGASYEQYF.

The V gene is TRBV9, the J gene TRBJ1-4; D not resolved. V was clipped by 7 bases and J by 7 bases, with 11 bases between them. Germline V lookup: CDR1 SGDLS, CDR2 YYNGEE. The CDR3 spans 12 residues. The CDR3 DNA reads TGTGCCAGCCGGGGAGAGTCTGAAAAACTGTTTTTT. This gives the protein CASRGESEKLFF.

The chain combines TRBV7-2 with TRBJ1-4; D might be TRBD1 (5 bases). Deletions cut 3 bases from V and 8 bases from J, with 13 bases between. Germline CDR1 is SGHTA and CDR2 is FQGNSA. This CDR3 has 14 amino acids. CDR3 coding DNA: TGTGCCAGCAGCTTGGGTGGGGCTCGGGAAAAACTGTTTTTT. This encodes CASSLGGAREKLFF. Together with reference TRBV7-2 and TRBJ1-4, the CDR3 gives the full variable domain: GAGVSQSPSNKVTEKGKDVELRCDPISGHTALYWYRQSLGQGLEFLIYFQGNSAPDKSGLPSDRFSAERTGGSVSTLTIQRTQQEDSAVYLCASSLGGAREKLFFGSGTQLSVL.

The chain couples TRBV9 to TRBJ2-1; 13 nucleotides line up with TRBD2. The CDR3 covers 16 residues. J lost 8 bases, V lost 4 bases, and 9 bases had no gene match. Germline-derived CDR1 and CDR2 are SGDLS and YYNGEE. This CDR3 reads CASSPVGLAGWYEQFF. DNA for the CDR3: TGTGCCAGCAGCCCCGTGGGACTAGCGGGATGGTATGAGCAGTTCTTC. Variable domain in full (rest from reference TRBV9 and TRBJ2-1): DSGVTQTPKHLITATGQRVTLRCSPRSGDLSVYWYQQSLDQGLQFLIQYYNGEERAKGNILERFSAQQFPDLHSELNLSSLELGDSALYFCASSPVGLAGWYEQFFGPGTRLTVL.

The chain couples TRBV7-9 to TRBJ1-1; D gene ambiguous. Germline values: CDR1 SEHNR, CDR2 FQNEAQ (reference sequence). The CDR3 runs 13 residues. The V gene lost 3 bases and the J gene lost 1 base, with 6 bases spanning the gap. CDR3 DNA sequence: TGTGCCAGCAGCTTTCAGGAGAACACTGAAGCTTTCTTT. Its protein product is CASSFQENTEAFF.

The chain joins TRBV5-1 to TRBJ2-2; perhaps TRBD1 as D (6 bases). V gave up 6 bases and J gave up 5 bases, with 17 bases separating them. Germline V gives CDR1 SGHRS, CDR2 YFSETQ. The CDR3 is made up of 15 amino acids. The CDR3 nucleotides are TGCGCCAGCACCGACCCTAGGACAGTTACCGGGGAGCTGTTTTTT. Amino acids: CASTDPRTVTGELFF.

V usage is TRBV4-1 and J usage is TRBJ2-2; 15 nucleotides agree with TRBD2. The CDR3 totals 20 residues. Trimming removed 0 bases from V and 5 bases from J; junction bases left unmatched: 10. Germline values: CDR1 MGHRA, CDR2 YSYEKL. DNA of the CDR3: TGCGCCAGCAGCCAAGATATAAGGACTAGCGGGAGGGCATGGACCGGGGAGCTGTTTTTT. This encodes CASSQDIRTSGRAWTGELFF.

The J gene is TRBJ1-4, the V gene TRBV7-3, with D hard to call. Germline V gives CDR1 SGHTA, CDR2 FQGTGA. The CDR3 covers 15 residues. The V end lost 1 base, the J end lost 1 base, and 7 bases lay between the germline ends. The DNA of the CDR3 is TGTGCCAGCAGCTTAAGCGGAGGAACTAATGAAAAACTGTTTTTT. Translating it yields CASSLSGGTNEKLFF. The full variable domain, with the rest looked up from reference TRBV7-3 and TRBJ1-4, is GAGVSQTPSNKVTEKGKYVELRCDPISGHTALYWYRQSLGQGPEFLIYFQGTGAADDSGLPNDRFFAVRPEGSVSTLKIQRTERGDSAVYLCASSLSGGTNEKLFFGSGTQLSVL.

V usage is TRBV13 and J usage is TRBJ1-2, with TRBD1 matching over 7 bases. The germline V gene encodes CDR1 PRHDT and CDR2 FYEKMQ (reference sequence). CDR3 length: 16 residues. Germline trimming cut 5 bases from V and 4 bases from J; bases unmatched to any gene: 13. The chain's CDR3 is CASSPNPGQSPYGYTF. CDR3 DNA: TGTGCCAGCAGCCCCAACCCGGGACAGAGCCCCTATGGCTACACCTTC.

The V gene is TRBV7-3, the J gene TRBJ2-1; TRBD2 agrees at 7 bases. Trimming removed 6 bases from V and 9 bases from J; junction bases left unmatched: 14. Germline loops: CDR1 SGHTA, CDR2 FQGTGA. The CDR3 covers 15 residues. The CDR3 bases are TGTGCCAGCAGGTTTACCGGGACTATCGATAGTGAGCAGTTCTTC. It specifies CASRFTGTIDSEQFF.

The chain combines TRBV4-2 with TRBJ2-1, with 7 bases identical to TRBD2. The germline gives CDR1 LGHNA, CDR2 YNFKEQ. This CDR3 has 13 amino acids. V trimming: 4 bases; J trimming: 10 bases; junction bases outside the gene matches: 7. CDR3 in DNA: TGTGCCAGCAGCCCCCGGACTAGAGGCGAGCAGTTCTTC. Residues: CASSPRTRGEQFF.

This clone has just a few counts. V usage is TRBV6-2 or TRBV6-3 and J usage is TRBJ2-7; 10 bases match TRBD1. CDR3 size: 13 residues. Germline values: CDR1 MNHEY, CDR2 SVGEGT. With V trimmed by 6 bases and J by 7 bases, 6 bases remained unmatched. The CDR3 DNA reads as TGTGCCAGCAGCTGGACAGGGGGAGGGGAGCAGTACTTC. Protein sequence: CASSWTGGGEQYF.

The chain recombines TRBV29-1 with TRBJ2-7, with D tentatively TRBD1 (5 bases). The CDR3 has 11 residues. Trimming stripped 6 bases from V and 6 bases from J, with 12 bases between. Germline V gene sequence: CDR1 SQVTM, CDR2 ANQGSEA. The CDR3 region is CSVAPTGEQYF. CDR3 DNA sequence: TGCAGCGTGGCCCCAACAGGCGAGCAGTACTTC.

This rearrangement joins TRBV6-2 or TRBV6-3 to TRBJ2-7; TRBD2 aligns across 7 bases. The length of the CDR3 is 15 residues. The germline V gene has CDR1 MNHEY and CDR2 SVGEGT. Trimming removed 0 bases from V and 2 bases from J; junction bases left unmatched: 4. Written as DNA, the CDR3 is TGTGCCAGCAGTTACTCGACTAGCAGCGCCTACGAGCAGTACTTC. Amino acids: CASSYSTSSAYEQYF.

The chain recombines TRBV7-9 with TRBJ1-2; 8 bases agree with TRBD1. The trim removed 5 bases at V and 3 bases at J, leaving 5 bases unmatched. The length of the CDR3 is 14 residues. In germline, CDR1 is SEHNR, CDR2 FQNEAQ (reference sequence). The CDR3 loop is CASSAGQGYYGYTF. The DNA for the CDR3 is TGTGCCAGCAGCGCCGGACAGGGATACTATGGCTACACCTTC.

The chain uses TRBV5-1 and TRBJ2-7; no clear D. Germline V CDR1 and CDR2: SGHRS, YFSETQ. The CDR3 is made up of 14 amino acids. The germline V and J ends were trimmed by 0 bases and 5 bases, with 12 bases remaining between them. Written as DNA, the CDR3 is TGCGCCAGCAGCTTGGCCCAAAGTAGCCACGAGCAGTACTTC. Translation: CASSLAQSSHEQYF.

The rearrangement links TRBV28 to TRBJ1-5; 9 nucleotides line up with TRBD1. The CDR3 loop spans 16 amino acids. V trimming: 2 bases; J trimming: 4 bases; junction bases outside the gene matches: 6. Germline V CDR1 and CDR2: MDHEN, SYDVKM. The CDR3 loop reads CASSLLGQGQNQPQHF. The CDR3 region has the DNA TGTGCCAGCAGTTTACTGGGACAGGGTCAGAATCAGCCCCAGCATTTT.

The rearrangement links TRBV19 to TRBJ2-6; D is possibly TRBD1 (6 bases). V was pared by 6 bases and J by 0 bases, with 9 bases between. The CDR3 has 15 amino acids. Per germline, CDR1 LNHDA and CDR2 SQIVND (reference sequence). This CDR3 reads CASRRDNSGANVLTF. DNA for the CDR3: TGTGCCAGTAGGAGGGACAACTCTGGGGCCAACGTCCTGACTTTC. The variable domain in full, with the rest retrieved from reference TRBV19 and TRBJ2-6, is DGGITQSPKYLFRKEGQNVTLSCEQNLNHDAMYWYRQDPGQGLRLIYYSQIVNDFQKGDIAEGYSVSREKKESFPLTVTSAQKNPTAFYLCASRRDNSGANVLTFGAGSRLTVL.

This chain joins TRBV6-5 and TRBJ1-1; D is possibly TRBD1 (5 bases). CDR3 length: 14 amino acids. Germline V CDR1 and CDR2: MNHEY, SVGAGI. Trimming took off 5 bases at V and 5 bases at J, with 15 bases between the two ends. The CDR3 nucleotides are TGTGCCAGCAGTACTGCAGGGATTCGAACTGAAGCTTTCTTT. This codes for CASSTAGIRTEAFF.